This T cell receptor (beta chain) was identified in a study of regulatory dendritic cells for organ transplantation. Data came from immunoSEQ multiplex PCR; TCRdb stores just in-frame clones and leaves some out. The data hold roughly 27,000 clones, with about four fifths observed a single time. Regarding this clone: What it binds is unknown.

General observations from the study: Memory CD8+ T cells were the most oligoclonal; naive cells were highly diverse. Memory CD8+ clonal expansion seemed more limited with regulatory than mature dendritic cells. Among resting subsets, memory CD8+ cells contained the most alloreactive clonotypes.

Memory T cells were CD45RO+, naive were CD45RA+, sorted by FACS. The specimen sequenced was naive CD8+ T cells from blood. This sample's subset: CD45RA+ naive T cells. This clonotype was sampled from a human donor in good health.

The CDR3, as DNA: TGTGCCAGCAGCTGGGCCTTGACTAGCGGAGGCACAGATACGCAGTATTTT. Protein product: CASSWALTSGGTDTQYF. The chain carries TRBV5-6 and TRBJ2-3, with 9 bases aligning to TRBD2. Germline V gene lookup returns CDR1 SGHDT and CDR2 YYEEEE. J lost 1 base, V lost 3 bases, and 9 bases had no gene match. The CDR3 loop spans 17 amino acids.